The text below deals with one TCR beta chain. Recruitment covered about two dozen US areas and drew participants whose ages spanned roughly 18 to 100 years. Per the authors' pipeline: Amplification of reference gene primers provided the estimated nucleated cell counts. Measured with immunoSEQ multiplex PCR; TCRdb has only the in-frame clones, and not every one. V and J calls plus clone size are reproduced from that table; the DNA served to infer D and trimming. The sample yields approximately 220,000 clones, more than 80% seen once. This specimen comes from a study of blood T cell repertoires in COVID-19. CDR3 size: 14 residues. Trimming took 1 base from V and 7 from J; bases not matched to a gene: 2. Germline CDR1 SGHRS, CDR2 YFSETQ.

The source of this sequence is a young man who had recovered from COVID-19. The sample consisted of PBMCs or T cells enriched from blood (not recorded which). The chain couples TRBV5-1 to TRBJ2-1; 10 nucleotides match TRBD1. The CDR3 loop is CASSLWTGGNEQFF. Written as DNA, the CDR3 is TGCGCCAGCAGCTTGTGGACAGGGGGAAATGAGCAGTTCTTC.